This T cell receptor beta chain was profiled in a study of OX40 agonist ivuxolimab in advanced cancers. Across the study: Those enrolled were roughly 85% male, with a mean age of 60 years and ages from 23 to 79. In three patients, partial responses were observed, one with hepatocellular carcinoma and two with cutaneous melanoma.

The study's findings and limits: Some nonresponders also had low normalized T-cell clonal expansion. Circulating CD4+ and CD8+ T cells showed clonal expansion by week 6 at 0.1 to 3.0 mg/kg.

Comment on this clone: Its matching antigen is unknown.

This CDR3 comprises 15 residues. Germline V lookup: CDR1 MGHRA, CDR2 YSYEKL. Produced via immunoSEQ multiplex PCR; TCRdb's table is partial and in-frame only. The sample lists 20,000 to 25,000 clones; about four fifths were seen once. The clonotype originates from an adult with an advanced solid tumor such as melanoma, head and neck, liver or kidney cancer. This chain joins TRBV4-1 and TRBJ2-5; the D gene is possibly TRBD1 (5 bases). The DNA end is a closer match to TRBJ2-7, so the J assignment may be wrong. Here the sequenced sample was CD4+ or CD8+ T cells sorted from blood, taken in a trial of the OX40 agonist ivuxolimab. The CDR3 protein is CASSQESTGPYEQYF. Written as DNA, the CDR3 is TGCGCCAGCAGCCAAGAAAGTACAGGCCCCTACGAGCAGTACTTC.